This T cell receptor beta chain was captured by sequencing in a study of blood T cell repertoires in COVID-19. Assay used: immunoSEQ multiplex PCR; TCRdb lists only in-frame clones, some missing. The repertoire holds about 170,000 clones, with around 78% as singletons. The ends lost 5 bases at V and 1 base at J; junction bases unmatched: 13. The CDR3 totals 18 residues. Germline V gene sequence: CDR1 MNHNY, CDR2 SVGAGI (reference sequence). V gene TRBV6-6 combines with J gene TRBJ2-2; 7 nucleotides agree with TRBD2. Source material: PBMCs or T cells enriched from blood (not recorded which). This receptor was obtained from a woman aged 50 to 60 who had recovered from COVID-19. CDR3 loop: CASSLHRLADWNTGELFF. The DNA for the CDR3 is TGTGCCAGCAGTCTACACCGACTAGCAGACTGGAACACCGGGGAGCTGTTTTTT.